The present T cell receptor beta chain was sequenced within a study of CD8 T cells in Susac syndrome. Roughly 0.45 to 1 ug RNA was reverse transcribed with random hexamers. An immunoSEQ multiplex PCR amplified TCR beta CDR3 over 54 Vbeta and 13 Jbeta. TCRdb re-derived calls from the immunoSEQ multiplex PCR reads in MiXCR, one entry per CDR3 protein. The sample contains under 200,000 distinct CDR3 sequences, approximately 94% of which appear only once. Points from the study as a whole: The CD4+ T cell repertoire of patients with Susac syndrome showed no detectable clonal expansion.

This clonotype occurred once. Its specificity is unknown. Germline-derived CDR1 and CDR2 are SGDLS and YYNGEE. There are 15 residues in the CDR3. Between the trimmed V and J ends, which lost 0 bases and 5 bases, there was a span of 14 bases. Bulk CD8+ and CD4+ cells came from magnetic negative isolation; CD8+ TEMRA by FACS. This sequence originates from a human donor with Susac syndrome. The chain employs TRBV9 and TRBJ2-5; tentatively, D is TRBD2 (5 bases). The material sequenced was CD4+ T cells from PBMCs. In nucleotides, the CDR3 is TGTGCCAGCAGCGTAGGAGGGCAGAAGGTGGAGACCCAGTACTTC. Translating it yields CASSVGGQKVETQYF.